One and the same sample provided the 10 T cell receptor beta chains below, sequenced in a study of cytomegalovirus exposure and HLA in healthy donors. Use of 60 Vbeta and 13 Jbeta primers characterized the PCR. The method was immunoSEQ multiplex PCR; TCRdb's version includes in-frame clones alone and lacks a portion of them. The sample lists approximately 170,000 clones, roughly 81% occurring once. Material: PBMCs. Every receptor here comes from a young man in good health and CMV-seropositive.

V is TRBV10-3 and J is TRBJ1-5; TRBD1 agrees at 9 bases. CDR3 length: 14 residues. The trim removed 5 bases at V and 2 bases at J, leaving 1 base unmatched. From germline, CDR1 is ENHRY and CDR2 SYGVKD. The CDR3: CAISRQGGNQPQHF. The DNA of the CDR3 is TGTGCCATCAGTCGACAGGGGGGCAATCAGCCCCAGCATTTT.

A remark on this clone: One end of the junction is discordant with germline, which a read error may explain. The V call is TRBV6-5, the J call TRBJ1-2; 7 positions match TRBD1. The germline gives CDR1 MNHEY, CDR2 SVGAGI. This CDR3 has 14 residues. CDR3: CASRASRDSPARDF. The CDR3 nucleotides read TGTGCCAGCAGGGCCTCCCGGGACAGTCCAGCCCGCGACTTC.

The chain links TRBV2 to TRBJ2-1, with D perhaps matching TRBD2 (5 bases). With 8 bases removed from V and 7 bases from J, the gap between germline ends came to 18 bases. The CDR3 has 14 amino acids. Germline CDR1 and CDR2: SNHLY and FYNNEI. CDR3 loop: CASAFTGSVNEQFF. The DNA for the CDR3 is TGTGCCAGCGCCTTCACGGGATCGGTAAATGAGCAGTTCTTC.

This rearrangement joins TRBV11-1 to TRBJ2-1; 7 bases agree with TRBD1. Trimming at V came to 5 bases and at J to 10 bases, leaving 14 bases not matched to a gene. CDR1 and CDR2 (germline): SGHAT, FQDESV (reference sequence). The CDR3 covers 15 residues. The CDR3, as DNA: TGTGCCAGCAGCCAATACAGGGGAACGGGTGGCGAGCAGTTCTTC. Encoded protein: CASSQYRGTGGEQFF.

This rearrangement joins TRBV6-5 to TRBJ1-6; the match to TRBD1 covers 8 bases. Germline V gene lookup returns CDR1 MNHEY and CDR2 SVGAGI. The CDR3 runs 14 residues. After removal of 2 bases from V and 9 bases from J, the junction contained 3 bases not matched to a gene. DNA for the CDR3: TGTGCCAGCAGTTACCGGGACAGGTCTTCACCCCTCCACTTT. Translating it yields CASSYRDRSSPLHF.

Only a few counts were recorded for this clone. The CDR3 spells CASSPTAASEKLFF. CDR3 DNA sequence: TGTGCCAGCAGCCCGACTGCTGCTTCGGAAAAACTGTTTTTT. The V call is TRBV7-9, the J call TRBJ1-4; unclear D gene. Looked up from germline, CDR1 is SEHNR and CDR2 is FQNEAQ (reference sequence). The CDR3 is 14 residues long. V gave up 5 bases and J gave up 8 bases, with 15 bases separating them.

This clone was found once. The V and J genes are TRBV5-1 and TRBJ2-1, with 14 nucleotides matching TRBD2. This CDR3 has 17 amino acids. Germline CDR1 SGHRS, CDR2 YFSETQ. V trimming: 2 bases; J trimming: 8 bases; junction bases outside the gene matches: 9. CDR3 nucleotides: TGCGCCAGCAGCTTAGAGAGGGGACTAGCGGGAGTTGATGAGCAGTTCTTC. Translating gives CASSLERGLAGVDEQFF.

The chain recombines TRBV7-9 with TRBJ2-5; 9 bases are a match to TRBD1. The DNA matches TRBJ2-7 better at its end, which makes the J call doubtful. CDR3 length: 14 residues. Germline V gene data show CDR1 as SEHNR and CDR2 as FQNEAQ (reference sequence). The CDR3 DNA sequence: TGTGCCAGCAGTTTCGGGACAGGGAGACGCGAGCAGTACTTC. Amino acid sequence: CASSFGTGRREQYF.

This clone was counted once. The V and J genes are TRBV15 and TRBJ2-7, with TRBD1 identical over 9 bases. Germline lookup yields CDR1 LNHNV and CDR2 YYDKDF (reference sequence). The CDR3 length is 14 residues. Unmatched junction bases numbered 6, after V lost 3 bases and J lost 6 bases. CDR3 nucleotide sequence: TGTGCCACCAGCAGGGACAGGGGATTTAGCGAGCAGTACTTC. Its translation: CATSRDRGFSEQYF.

The V gene is TRBV7-2, the J gene TRBJ2-1; a possible D gene is TRBD2 (6 bases). The CDR3 runs to 14 residues. Germline V gene lookup returns CDR1 SGHTA and CDR2 FQGNSA. The V end lost 3 bases, the J end lost 2 bases, and 8 bases lay between the germline ends. CDR3 nucleotides: TGTGCCAGCAGCTTGGCGGGGCCCTACAATGAGCAGTTCTTC. Its protein product is CASSLAGPYNEQFF.